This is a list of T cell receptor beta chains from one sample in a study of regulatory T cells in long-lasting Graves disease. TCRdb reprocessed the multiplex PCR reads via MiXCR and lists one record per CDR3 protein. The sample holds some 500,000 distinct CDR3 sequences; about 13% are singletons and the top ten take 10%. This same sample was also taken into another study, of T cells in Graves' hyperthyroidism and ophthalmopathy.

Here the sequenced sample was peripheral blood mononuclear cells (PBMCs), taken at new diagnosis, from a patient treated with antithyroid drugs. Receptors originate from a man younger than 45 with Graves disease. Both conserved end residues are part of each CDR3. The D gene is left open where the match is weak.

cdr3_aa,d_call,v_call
CAWLQGTSTNEKLFF,TRBD1,TRBV30
CASRKPGQGWEKLFF,TRBD1,TRBV6-1
CASRETSFHEQFF,-,TRBV6-2/TRBV6-3
CASSLSTGTEAFF,-,TRBV27
CSAREDGIRETQYF,-,TRBV20-1
CSVGGRGRTEAFF,TRBD1,TRBV29-1
CASSYAGSRSYGYTF,-,TRBV6-5
CASSSENTEAFF,-,TRBV5-1
CASSLSEINEQFF,-,TRBV5-4
CASSVYGGGNEQFF,-,TRBV6-1
CASSLKLTGELFF,-,TRBV12-3/TRBV12-4
CASSFPYRGTGELFF,-,TRBV5-1
CSAAAGTSVYEQYF,TRBD2,TRBV20-1